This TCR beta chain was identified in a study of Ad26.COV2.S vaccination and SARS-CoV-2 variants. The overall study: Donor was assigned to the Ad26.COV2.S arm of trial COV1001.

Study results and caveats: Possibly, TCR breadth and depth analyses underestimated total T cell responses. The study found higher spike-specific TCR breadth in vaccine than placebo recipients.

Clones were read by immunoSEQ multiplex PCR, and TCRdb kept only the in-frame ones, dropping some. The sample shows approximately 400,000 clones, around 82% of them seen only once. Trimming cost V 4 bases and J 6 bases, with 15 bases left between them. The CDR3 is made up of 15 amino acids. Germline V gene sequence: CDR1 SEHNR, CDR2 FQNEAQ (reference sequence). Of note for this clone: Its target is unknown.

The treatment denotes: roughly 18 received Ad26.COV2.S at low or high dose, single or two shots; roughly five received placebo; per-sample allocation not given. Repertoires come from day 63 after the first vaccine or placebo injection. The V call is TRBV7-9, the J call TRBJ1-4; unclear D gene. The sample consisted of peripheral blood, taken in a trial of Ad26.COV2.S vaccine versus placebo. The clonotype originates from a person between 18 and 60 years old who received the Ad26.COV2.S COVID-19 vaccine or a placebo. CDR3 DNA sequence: TGTGCCAGCAGCTGGGCGGGTTCCTGGGATGAAAAACTGTTTTTT. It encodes CASSWAGSWDEKLFF.